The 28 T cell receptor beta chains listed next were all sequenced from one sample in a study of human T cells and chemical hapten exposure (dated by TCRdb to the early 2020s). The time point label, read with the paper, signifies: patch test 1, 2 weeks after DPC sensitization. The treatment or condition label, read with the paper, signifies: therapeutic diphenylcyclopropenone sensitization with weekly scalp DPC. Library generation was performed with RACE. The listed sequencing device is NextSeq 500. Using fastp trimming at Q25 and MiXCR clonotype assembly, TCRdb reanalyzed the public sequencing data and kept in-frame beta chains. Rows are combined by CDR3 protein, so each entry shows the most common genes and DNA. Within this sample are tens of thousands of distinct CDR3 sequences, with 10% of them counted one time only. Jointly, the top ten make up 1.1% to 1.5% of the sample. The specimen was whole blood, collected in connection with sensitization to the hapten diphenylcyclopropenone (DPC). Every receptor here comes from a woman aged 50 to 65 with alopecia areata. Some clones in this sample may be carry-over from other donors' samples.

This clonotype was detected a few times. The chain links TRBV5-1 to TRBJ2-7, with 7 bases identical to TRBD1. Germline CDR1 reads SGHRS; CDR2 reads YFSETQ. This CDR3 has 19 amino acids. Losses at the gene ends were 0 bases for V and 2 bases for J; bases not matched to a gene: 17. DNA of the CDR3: TGCGCCAGCAGCTTGGCAGGGTCTCTGGGACAGCCGCCCCCCTACGAGCAGTACTTC. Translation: CASSLAGSLGQPPPYEQYF.

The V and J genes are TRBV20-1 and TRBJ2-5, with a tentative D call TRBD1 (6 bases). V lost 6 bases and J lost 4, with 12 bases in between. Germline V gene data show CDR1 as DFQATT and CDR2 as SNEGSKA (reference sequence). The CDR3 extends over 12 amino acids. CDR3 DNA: TGCAGTGCATCAACAGGGCGAGAGACCCAGTACTTC. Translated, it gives CSASTGRETQYF.

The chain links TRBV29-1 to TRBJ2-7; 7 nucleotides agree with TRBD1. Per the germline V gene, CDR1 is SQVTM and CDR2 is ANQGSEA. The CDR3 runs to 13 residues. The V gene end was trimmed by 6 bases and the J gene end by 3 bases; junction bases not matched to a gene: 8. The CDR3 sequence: CSVTGTVGYEQYF. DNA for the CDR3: TGCAGCGTAACCGGGACAGTGGGCTACGAGCAGTACTTC.

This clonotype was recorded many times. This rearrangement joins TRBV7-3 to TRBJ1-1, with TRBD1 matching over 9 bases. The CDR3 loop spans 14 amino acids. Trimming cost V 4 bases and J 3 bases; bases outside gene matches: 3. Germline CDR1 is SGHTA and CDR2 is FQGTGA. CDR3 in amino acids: CASSWDRVDTEAFF. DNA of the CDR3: TGTGCCAGCAGCTGGGACAGGGTGGACACTGAAGCTTTCTTT.

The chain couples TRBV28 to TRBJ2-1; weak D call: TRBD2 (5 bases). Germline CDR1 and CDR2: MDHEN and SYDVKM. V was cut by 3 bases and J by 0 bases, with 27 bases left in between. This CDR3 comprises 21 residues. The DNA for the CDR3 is TGTGCCAGCAGTTTCGTAAGACCGAGGGTTGGAGGTATCAGCTCCTACAATGAGCAGTTCTTC. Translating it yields CASSFVRPRVGGISSYNEQFF.

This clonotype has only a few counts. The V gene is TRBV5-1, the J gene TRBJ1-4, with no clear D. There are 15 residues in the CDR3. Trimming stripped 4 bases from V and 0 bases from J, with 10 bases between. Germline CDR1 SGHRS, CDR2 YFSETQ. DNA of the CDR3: TGCGCCAGCAGCACTCGGCTTGCAACTAATGAAAAACTGTTTTTT. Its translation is CASSTRLATNEKLFF.

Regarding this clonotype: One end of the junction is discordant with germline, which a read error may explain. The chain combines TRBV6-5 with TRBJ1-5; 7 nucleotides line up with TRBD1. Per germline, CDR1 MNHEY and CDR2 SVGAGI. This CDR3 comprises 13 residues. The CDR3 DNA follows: TGTGCCGGCAGTTCAACCAGGGGGAAGTCCCAGCATTTT. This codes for CAGSSTRGKSQHF.

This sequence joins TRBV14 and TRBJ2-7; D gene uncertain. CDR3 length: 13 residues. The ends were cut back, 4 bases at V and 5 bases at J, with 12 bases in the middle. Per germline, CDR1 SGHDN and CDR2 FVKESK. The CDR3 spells CASSRAGSHEQYF. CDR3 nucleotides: TGTGCCAGCAGCCGGGCTGGCAGCCACGAGCAGTACTTC.

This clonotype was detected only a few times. The CDR3 nucleotides read TGTGCCAGCAGCGGTGTGGGACCGAAAAACATTCAGTACTTC. Protein product: CASSGVGPKNIQYF. The V call is TRBV11-2, the J call TRBJ2-4; D is possibly TRBD1 or TRBD2 (5 bases each). The CDR3 runs to 14 residues. Looked up from germline, CDR1 is SGHAT and CDR2 is FQNNGV. The V gene lost 5 bases and the J gene lost 4 bases, with 12 bases spanning the gap.

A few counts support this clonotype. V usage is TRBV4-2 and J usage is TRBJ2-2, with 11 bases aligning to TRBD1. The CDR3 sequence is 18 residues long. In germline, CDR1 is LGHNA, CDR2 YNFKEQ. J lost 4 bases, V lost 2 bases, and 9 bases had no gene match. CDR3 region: CASSQPPPGQGVTGELFF. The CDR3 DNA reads TGTGCCAGCAGCCAACCCCCCCCGGGACAGGGGGTCACCGGGGAGCTGTTTTTT.

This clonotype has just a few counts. CDR3 residues: CASSFKTSLEGLYEQYF. CDR3 sequence (DNA): TGTGCCAGTAGCTTCAAGACTAGCCTAGAGGGACTCTACGAGCAGTACTTC. V and J are TRBV19 and TRBJ2-7; 7 bases match TRBD2. CDR1 and CDR2 (germline): LNHDA, SQIVND (reference sequence). The length of the CDR3 is 17 residues. The trim removed 6 bases at V and 3 bases at J, leaving 17 bases unmatched.

The CDR3 nucleotides are TGTGCCACCAGCGGAAGTTTAGCCAAAAACATTCAGTACTTC. Amino acids: CATSGSLAKNIQYF. This chain uses TRBV15 with TRBJ2-4; D unclear. V was cut by 5 bases and J by 0 bases, with 8 bases left in between. This CDR3 comprises 14 residues. CDR1 is LNHNV, CDR2 YYDKDF, per germline (reference sequence).

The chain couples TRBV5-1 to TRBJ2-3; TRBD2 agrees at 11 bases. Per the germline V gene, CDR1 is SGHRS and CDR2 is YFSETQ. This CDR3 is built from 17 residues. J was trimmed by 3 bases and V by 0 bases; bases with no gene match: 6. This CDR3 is CASSLDVAGGPTDTQYF. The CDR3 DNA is TGCGCCAGCAGCTTGGATGTAGCGGGAGGGCCAACAGATACGCAGTATTTT.

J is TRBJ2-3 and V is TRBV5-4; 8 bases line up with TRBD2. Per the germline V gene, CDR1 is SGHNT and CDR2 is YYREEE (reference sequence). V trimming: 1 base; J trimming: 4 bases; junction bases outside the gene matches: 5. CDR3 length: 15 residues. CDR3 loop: CASSLRAGVPDTQYF. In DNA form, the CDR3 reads TGTGCCAGCAGCTTGAGAGCGGGAGTCCCAGATACGCAGTATTTT.

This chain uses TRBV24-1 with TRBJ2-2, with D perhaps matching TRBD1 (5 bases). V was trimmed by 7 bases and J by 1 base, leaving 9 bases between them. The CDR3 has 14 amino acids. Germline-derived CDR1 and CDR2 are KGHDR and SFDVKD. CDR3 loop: CATSLTGNTGELFF. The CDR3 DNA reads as TGTGCCACCAGCCTTACAGGGAACACCGGGGAGCTGTTTTTT.

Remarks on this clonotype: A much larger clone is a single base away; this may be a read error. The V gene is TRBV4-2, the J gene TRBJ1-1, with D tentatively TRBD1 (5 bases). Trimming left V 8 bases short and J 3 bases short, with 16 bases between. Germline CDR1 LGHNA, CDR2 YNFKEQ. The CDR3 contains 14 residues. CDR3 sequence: CASAGRGEYTEAFF. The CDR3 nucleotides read TGTGCCAGCGCCGGGAGGGGAGAGTACACTGAAGCTTTCTTT.

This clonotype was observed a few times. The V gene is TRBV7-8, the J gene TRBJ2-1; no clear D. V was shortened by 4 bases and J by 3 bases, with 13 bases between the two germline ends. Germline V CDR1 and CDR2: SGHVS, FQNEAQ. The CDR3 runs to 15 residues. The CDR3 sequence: CASSSPRALYNEQFF. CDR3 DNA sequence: TGTGCCAGCAGCTCCCCCCGGGCGCTCTACAATGAGCAGTTCTTC.

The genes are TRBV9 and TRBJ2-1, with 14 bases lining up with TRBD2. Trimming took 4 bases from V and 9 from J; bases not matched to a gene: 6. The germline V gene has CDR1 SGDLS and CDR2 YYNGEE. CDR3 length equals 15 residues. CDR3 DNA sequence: TGTGCCAGCAGCCTAGGACTAGCGGGAGGATCTGAGCAGTTCTTC. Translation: CASSLGLAGGSEQFF.

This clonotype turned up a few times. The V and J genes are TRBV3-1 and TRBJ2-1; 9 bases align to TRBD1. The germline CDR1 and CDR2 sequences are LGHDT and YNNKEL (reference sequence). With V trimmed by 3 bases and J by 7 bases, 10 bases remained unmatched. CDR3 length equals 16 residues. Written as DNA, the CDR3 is TGTGCCAGCAGCCAGATGGCGGGACAGGGCGGAAATGAGCAGTTCTTC. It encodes CASSQMAGQGGNEQFF.

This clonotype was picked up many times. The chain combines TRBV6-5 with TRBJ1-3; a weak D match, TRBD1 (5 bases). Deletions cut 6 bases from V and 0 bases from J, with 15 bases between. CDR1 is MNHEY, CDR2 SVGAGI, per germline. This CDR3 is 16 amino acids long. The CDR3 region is CASRGTRRVSGNTIYF. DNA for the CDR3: TGTGCCAGCAGGGGGACGCGACGTGTCTCTGGAAACACCATATATTTT.

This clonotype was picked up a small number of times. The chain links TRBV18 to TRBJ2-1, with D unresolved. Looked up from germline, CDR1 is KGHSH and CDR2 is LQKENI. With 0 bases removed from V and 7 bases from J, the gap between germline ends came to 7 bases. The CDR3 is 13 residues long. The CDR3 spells CASSPPGKNEQFF. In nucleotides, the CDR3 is TGTGCCAGCTCACCACCAGGGAAGAATGAGCAGTTCTTC.

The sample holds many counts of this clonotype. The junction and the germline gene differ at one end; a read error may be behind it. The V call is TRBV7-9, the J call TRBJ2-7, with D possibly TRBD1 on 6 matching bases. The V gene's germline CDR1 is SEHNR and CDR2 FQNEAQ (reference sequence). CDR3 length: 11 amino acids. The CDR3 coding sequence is TGTGCCAGCAGTCAGATCCGGGACATCCACTTC. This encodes CASSQIRDIHF.

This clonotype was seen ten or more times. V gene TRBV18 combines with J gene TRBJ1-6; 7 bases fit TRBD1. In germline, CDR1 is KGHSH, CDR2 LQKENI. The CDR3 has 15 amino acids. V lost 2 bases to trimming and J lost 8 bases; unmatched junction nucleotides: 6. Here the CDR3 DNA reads TGTGCCAGCTCACCAGGTGGAGGGGGCGATTCACCCCTCCACTTT. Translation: CASSPGGGGDSPLHF.

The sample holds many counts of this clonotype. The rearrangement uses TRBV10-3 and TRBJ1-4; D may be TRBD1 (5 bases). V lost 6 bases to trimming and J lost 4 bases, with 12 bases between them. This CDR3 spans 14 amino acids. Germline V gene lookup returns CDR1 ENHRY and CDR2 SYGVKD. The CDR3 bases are TGTGCCATCAGCGCGGGACGGAATAATGAAAAACTGTTTTTT. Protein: CAISAGRNNEKLFF.

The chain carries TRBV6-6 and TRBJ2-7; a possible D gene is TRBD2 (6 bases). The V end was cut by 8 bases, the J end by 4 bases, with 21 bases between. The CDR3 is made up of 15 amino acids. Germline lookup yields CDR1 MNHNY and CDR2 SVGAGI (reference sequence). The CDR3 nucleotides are TGTGCCAGCCTTAGCGGACATAGCGGATTTTACGAGCAGTACTTC. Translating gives CASLSGHSGFYEQYF.

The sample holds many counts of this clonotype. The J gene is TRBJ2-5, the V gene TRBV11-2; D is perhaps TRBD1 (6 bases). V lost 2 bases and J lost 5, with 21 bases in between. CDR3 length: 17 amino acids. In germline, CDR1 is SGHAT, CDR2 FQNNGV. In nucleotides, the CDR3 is TGTGCCAGCAGCTTAATCGGCAGACAGGCAGTCCCCGAGACCCAGTACTTC. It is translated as CASSLIGRQAVPETQYF.

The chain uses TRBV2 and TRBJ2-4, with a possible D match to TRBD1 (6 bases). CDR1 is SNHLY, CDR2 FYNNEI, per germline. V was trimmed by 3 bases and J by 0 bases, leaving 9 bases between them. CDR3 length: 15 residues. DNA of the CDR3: TGTGCCAGCAGTGAGGACAGATTAGCCAAAAACATTCAGTACTTC. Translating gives CASSEDRLAKNIQYF.

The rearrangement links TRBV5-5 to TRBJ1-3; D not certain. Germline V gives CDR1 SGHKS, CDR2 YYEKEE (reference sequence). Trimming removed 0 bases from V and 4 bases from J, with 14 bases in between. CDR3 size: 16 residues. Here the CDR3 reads CASSLDPVSSGNTIYF. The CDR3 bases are TGTGCCAGCAGCTTGGATCCGGTTTCTTCCGGAAACACCATATATTTT.